Included here is one T cell receptor (beta chain) sequence, with context. The source of the sample is a study of blood T cell repertoires in COVID-19. As for the study in general: The United States, Italy and Spain supplied acute and convalescent COVID-19 samples. The analysed material was cDNA or gDNA that came from T cells, B-cell-depleted T cells, or PBMCs.

Recruited during active infection, patients (from Seattle) were subsequently followed longitudinally. In the original processing: Amplification of reference gene primers was used by the study to estimate nucleated cell counts. This table comes from immunoSEQ multiplex PCR, and its TCRdb copy is limited to in-frame clones, with some not included. That table gives V, J and clone size, and the DNA gave D and trimming. The sample includes some 48,000 clones, more than 80% of them seen just once. This clonotype was obtained from a man in his sixties with COVID-19, enrolled during active disease. The sample consisted of peripheral blood.

The DNA for the CDR3 is TGTGCCAGCAGCTTAGGCTTGTTTGGAACAGGGTCCCAGCATTTT. This sequence encodes CASSLGLFGTGSQHF. This chain uses TRBV7-2 with TRBJ1-5, with D possibly TRBD1 on 6 matching bases. CDR3 length equals 15 residues. Germline assignment: CDR1 SGHTA and CDR2 FQGNSA. V was pared by 1 base and J by 11 bases, with 18 bases between.